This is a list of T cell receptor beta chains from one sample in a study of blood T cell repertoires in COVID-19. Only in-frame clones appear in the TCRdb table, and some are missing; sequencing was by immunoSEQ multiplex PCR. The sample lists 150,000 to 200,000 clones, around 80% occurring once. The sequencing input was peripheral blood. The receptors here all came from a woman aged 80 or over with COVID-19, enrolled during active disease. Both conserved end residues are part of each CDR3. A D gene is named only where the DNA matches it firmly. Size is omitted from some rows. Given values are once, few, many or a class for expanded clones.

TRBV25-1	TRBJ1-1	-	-	CASSQQGNTEAFF	TGTGCCAGCAGCCAACAGGGGAACACTGAAGCTTTCTTT
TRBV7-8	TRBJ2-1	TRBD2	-	CASSLPAGGPNEQFF	TGTGCCAGCAGCTTACCAGCGGGAGGGCCCAATGAGCAGTTCTTC
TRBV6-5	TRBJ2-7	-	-	CASSYSDRAYEQYF	TGTGCCAGCAGTTACTCGGACAGAGCCTACGAGCAGTACTTC
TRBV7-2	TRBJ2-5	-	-	CASSLVAREKTQYF	TGTGCCAGCAGCTTAGTGGCGAGGGAAAAGACCCAGTACTTC
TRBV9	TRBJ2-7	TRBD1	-	CASSVGTGDWDEQYF	TGTGCCAGCAGCGTTGGGACAGGGGACTGGGACGAGCAGTACTTC
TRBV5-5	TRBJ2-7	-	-	CASSFRYEQYF	TGTGCCAGCAGCTTTAGATACGAGCAGTACTTC
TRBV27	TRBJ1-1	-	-	CASSFPGVNTEAFF	TGTGCCAGCAGTTTTCCAGGGGTAAACACTGAAGCTTTCTTT
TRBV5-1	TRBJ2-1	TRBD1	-	CASSRDSYNEQFF	TGCGCCAGCAGCCGGGACAGCTACAATGAGCAGTTCTTC
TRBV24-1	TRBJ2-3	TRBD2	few	CATKGAGGLDTQYF	TGTGCCACCAAAGGCGCGGGAGGGCTAGATACGCAGTATTTT
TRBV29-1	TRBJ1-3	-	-	CSVITGHSSGNTIYF	TGCAGCGTCATAACAGGACACAGCTCTGGAAACACCATATATTTT
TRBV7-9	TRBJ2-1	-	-	CASSLTQGRSYNEQFF	TGTGCCAGCAGCCTAACACAGGGCCGCTCCTACAATGAGCAGTTCTTC
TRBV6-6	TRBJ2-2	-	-	CASSRTGLNTGELFF	TGTGCCAGCAGTCGAACAGGATTGAACACCGGGGAGCTGTTTTTT
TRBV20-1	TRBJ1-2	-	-	CSARSPYGYTF	TGCAGTGCAAGATCTCCCTATGGCTACACCTTC
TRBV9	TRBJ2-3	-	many	CASSPSRGTGRADTQYF	TGTGCCAGCAGCCCTTCCAGGGGGACTGGTCGTGCAGATACGCAGTATTTT
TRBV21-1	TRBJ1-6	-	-	CASSKVRAASMLFYNSPLHF	TGTGCCAGCAGCAAAGTAAGAGCGGCCAGCATGCTTTTCTATAATTCACCCCTCCACTTT
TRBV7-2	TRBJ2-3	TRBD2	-	CASSLVSGDTDTQYF	TGTGCCAGCAGCTTAGTGAGCGGGGACACAGATACGCAGTATTTT
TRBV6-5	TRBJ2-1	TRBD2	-	CASTPIAGYNEQFF	TGTGCCAGCACACCCATAGCGGGATACAATGAGCAGTTCTTC
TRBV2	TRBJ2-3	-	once	CASRPFTDSTDTQYF	TGTGCCAGCAGGCCCTTTACAGACAGCACAGATACGCAGTATTTT
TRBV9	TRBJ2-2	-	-	CASSVASGSNTGELFF	TGTGCCAGCAGCGTAGCTTCCGGGTCGAACACCGGGGAGCTGTTTTTT
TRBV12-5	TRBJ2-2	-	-	CASGSGSGTGELFF	TGTGCTAGTGGATCTGGGAGCGGGACCGGGGAGCTGTTTTTT
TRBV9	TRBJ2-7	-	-	CASSVADNSYEQYF	TGTGCCAGCAGCGTAGCGGACAACTCCTACGAGCAGTACTTC
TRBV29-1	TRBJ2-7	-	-	CSVARAGEQYF	TGCAGCGTCGCCCGGGCGGGCGAGCAGTACTTC
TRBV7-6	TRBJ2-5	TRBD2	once	CASSLPPGGWETQYF	TGTGCCAGCAGCTTACCGCCGGGAGGGTGGGAGACCCAGTACTTC
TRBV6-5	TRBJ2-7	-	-	CASSRQSTYEQYF	TGTGCCAGCAGCCGACAGTCCACCTACGAGCAGTACTTC
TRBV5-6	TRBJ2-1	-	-	CASSSSGSTSYNEQFF	TGTGCCAGCAGTTCTTCCGGGTCCACCTCTTACAATGAGCAGTTCTTC
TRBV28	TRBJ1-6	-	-	CASSPPRSSYNSPLHF	TGTGCCAGCAGTCCCCCTAGGAGCTCCTATAATTCACCCCTCCACTTT
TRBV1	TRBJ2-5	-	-	CTSSQDVIAGGQETQYF	TGCACCAGCAGCCAAGATGTTATAGCGGGAGGCCAAGAGACCCAGTACTTC
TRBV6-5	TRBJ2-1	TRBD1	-	CASRGQENYNEQFF	TGTGCCAGCAGGGGACAGGAAAACTACAATGAGCAGTTCTTC
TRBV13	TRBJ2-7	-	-	CASSSSDSYEQYF	TGTGCCAGCAGCTCCTCAGACTCCTACGAGCAGTACTTC
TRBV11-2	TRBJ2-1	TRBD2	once	CSGGVPTYNEQFF	TGTAGCGGGGGGGTCCCTACTTACAATGAGCAGTTCTTC
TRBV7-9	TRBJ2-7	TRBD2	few	CASSRSGSGNYEQYF	TGTGCCAGCAGTCGTAGCGGGAGTGGCAACTACGAGCAGTACTTC
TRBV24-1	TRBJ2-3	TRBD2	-	CATSDQKRTSGVTQYF	TGTGCCACCAGTGATCAGAAACGGACTAGCGGGGTCACGCAGTATTTT
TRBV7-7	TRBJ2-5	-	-	CASSLAGGQTETQYF	TGTGCTAGCAGCTTAGCTGGGGGCCAGACGGAGACCCAGTACTTC
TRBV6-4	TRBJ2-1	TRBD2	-	CASSDCPSGSFLEAYNEQFF	TGTGCCAGCAGTGACTGTCCTAGCGGGAGTTTCTTAGAGGCTTACAATGAGCAGTTCTTC
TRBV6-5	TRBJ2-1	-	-	CASSYMSGTGVNEQFF	TGTGCCAGCAGTTACATGTCCGGGACTGGCGTCAATGAGCAGTTCTTC
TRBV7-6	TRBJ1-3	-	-	CASSLVGEGGNTIYF	TGTGCCAGCAGCTTAGTGGGAGAAGGTGGAAACACCATATATTTT
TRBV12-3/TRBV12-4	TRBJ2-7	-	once	CASSLHSYYEQYF	TGTGCCAGCAGTTTACACAGCTACTACGAGCAGTACTTC
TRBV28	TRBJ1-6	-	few	CASSSGDSPLHF	TGTGCCAGCAGTTCAGGGGACTCACCCCTCCACTTT
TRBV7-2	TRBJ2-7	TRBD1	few	CASTLVTGWSSYEQYF	TGTGCCAGCACCTTAGTGACAGGGTGGAGCTCCTACGAGCAGTACTTC
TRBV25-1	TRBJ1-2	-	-	CASSRTLHGGNYGYTF	TGTGCCAGCAGTCGAACCTTACATGGGGGGAACTATGGCTACACCTTC
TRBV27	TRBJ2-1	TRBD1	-	CASSWGQGINEQFF	TGTGCCAGCAGTTGGGGACAGGGGATCAATGAGCAGTTCTTC
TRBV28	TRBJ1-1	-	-	CASSPLGTEAFF	TGTGCCAGCAGTCCCCTCGGGACTGAAGCTTTCTTT
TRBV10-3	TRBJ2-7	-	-	CAISSGGSSYEQYF	TGTGCCATCAGTTCTGGGGGCAGCTCCTACGAGCAGTACTTC
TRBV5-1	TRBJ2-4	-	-	CASSLDPGPSVENIQYF	TGCGCCAGCAGCTTGGACCCAGGGCCTAGCGTGGAAAACATTCAGTACTTC
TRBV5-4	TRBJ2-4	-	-	CASSRERDTKNIQYF	TGTGCCAGCAGCCGGGAAAGGGACACCAAAAACATTCAGTACTTC
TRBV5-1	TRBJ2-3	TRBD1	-	CASSFGQGTTDTQYF	TGCGCCAGCAGCTTTGGACAGGGTACCACAGATACGCAGTATTTT
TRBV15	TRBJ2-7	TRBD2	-	CATSREGRPGLAYEQYF	TGTGCCACCAGCAGAGAGGGCAGACCGGGACTAGCCTACGAGCAGTACTTC
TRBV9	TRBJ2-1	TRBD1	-	CASQGAESYNEQFF	TGTGCCAGTCAGGGGGCAGAATCGTACAATGAGCAGTTCTTC
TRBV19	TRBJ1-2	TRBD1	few	CASSHRDRYGYTF	TGTGCCAGTAGTCACAGGGACAGGTATGGCTACACCTTC
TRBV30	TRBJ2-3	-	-	CAFGGRGNSTDTQYF	TGTGCCTTCGGGGGCAGGGGGAATAGCACAGATACGCAGTATTTT
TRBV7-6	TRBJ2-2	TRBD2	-	CASSPRSGGNTGELFF	TGTGCCAGCAGCCCCCGCAGCGGGGGAAACACCGGGGAGCTGTTTTTT
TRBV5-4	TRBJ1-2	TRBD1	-	CAYTGGHYGYTF	TGTGCCTACACAGGGGGACACTATGGCTACACCTTC
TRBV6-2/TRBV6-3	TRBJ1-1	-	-	CASSYAGLHGTEAFF	TGTGCCAGCAGTTATGCGGGACTTCACGGCACTGAAGCTTTCTTT
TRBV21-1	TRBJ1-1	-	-	CASSGGRGTEAFF	TGTGCCAGCAGCGGTGGGAGAGGCACTGAAGCTTTCTTT
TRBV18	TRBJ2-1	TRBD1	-	CASSNTGTGGNEQFF	TGTGCCAGCTCAAACACCGGGACAGGGGGAAATGAGCAGTTCTTC